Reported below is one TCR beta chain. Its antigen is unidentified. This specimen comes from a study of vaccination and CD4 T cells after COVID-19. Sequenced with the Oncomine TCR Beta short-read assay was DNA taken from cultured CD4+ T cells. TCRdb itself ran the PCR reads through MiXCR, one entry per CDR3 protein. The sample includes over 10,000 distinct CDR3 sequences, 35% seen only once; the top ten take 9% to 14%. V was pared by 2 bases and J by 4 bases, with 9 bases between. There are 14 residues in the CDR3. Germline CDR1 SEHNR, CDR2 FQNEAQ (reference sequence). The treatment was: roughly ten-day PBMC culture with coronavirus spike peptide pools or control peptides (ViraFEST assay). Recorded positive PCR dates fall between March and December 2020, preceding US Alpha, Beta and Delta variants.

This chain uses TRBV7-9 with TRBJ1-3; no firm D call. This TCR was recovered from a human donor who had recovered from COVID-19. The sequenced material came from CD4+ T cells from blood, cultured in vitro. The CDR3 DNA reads TGTGCCAGCAGCTTAAGGTTTACCGGAAACACCATATATTTT. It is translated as CASSLRFTGNTIYF.